One and the same sample provided the 32 T cell receptor beta chains below, sequenced in a study of beta chain features in type 1 diabetes. Expressed TCRB transcripts were sequenced, since all the RNA that had been isolated was reverse transcribed. Clones were sequenced by immunoSEQ multiplex PCR, and TCRdb holds only the in-frame ones, with some missing. The sample has about 320,000 clones; 12% to 15% are singletons. The sequencing input was central memory CD4+ T cells from blood. Every receptor here comes from a young man in good health.

The chain has TRBV19 and TRBJ1-1; weak D call: TRBD1 (6 bases). The germline V gene has CDR1 LNHDA and CDR2 SQIVND (reference sequence). This CDR3 is 13 amino acids long. Trimming pared 3 bases from V and 7 bases from J, leaving 12 bases between. The CDR3 DNA is TGTGCCAGTAGTATGATAAGGACAGATGAAGCTTTCTTT. This codes for CASSMIRTDEAFF.

J is TRBJ2-2 and V is TRBV7-2, with TRBD2 as a possible D gene (6 bases). Trimming left V 8 bases short and J 5 bases short, with 18 bases between. The CDR3 covers 15 residues. The germline V gene encodes CDR1 SGHTA and CDR2 FQGNSA. The CDR3 here is CASLGRGARTGELFF. CDR3 DNA: TGTGCCAGCTTAGGACGCGGGGCTAGGACCGGGGAGCTGTTTTTT.

The gene calls are TRBV11-2 and TRBJ2-3, with 13 bases matching TRBD2. This CDR3 has 14 amino acids. The germline V gene has CDR1 SGHAT and CDR2 FQNNGV. J was trimmed by 5 bases and V by 5 bases; bases with no gene match: 1. DNA for the CDR3: TGTGCCAGCAGCCGGACTAGCGGGAGAGATACGCAGTATTTT. Translation: CASSRTSGRDTQYF.

A few counts support this clone. The chain couples TRBV15 to TRBJ1-5; D not certain. Germline loops: CDR1 LNHNV, CDR2 YYDKDF (reference sequence). V lost 0 bases and J 1 base, leaving 7 bases between the germline ends. This CDR3 region has 15 residues. The CDR3 DNA sequence: TGTGCCACCAGCAGAGACGGAGGGAGCAATCAGCCCCAGCATTTT. Translation: CATSRDGGSNQPQHF. The variable domain in full, with the rest retrieved from reference TRBV15 and TRBJ1-5, is DAMVIQNPRYQVTQFGKPVTLSCSQTLNHNVMYWYQQKSSQAPKLLFHYYDKDFNNEADTPDNFQSRRPNTSFCFLDIRSPGLGDTAMYLCATSRDGGSNQPQHFGDGTRLSIL.

The chain links TRBV4-1 to TRBJ2-2, with unresolved D. V gave up 8 bases and J gave up 0 bases, with 16 bases separating them. CDR1 is MGHRA, CDR2 YSYEKL, per germline. This CDR3 has 16 residues. CDR3 nucleotide sequence: TGCGCCAGCTCGAAACAGACAACTCCGAACACCGGGGAGCTGTTTTTT. Translation gives CASSKQTTPNTGELFF.

The sample holds a few counts of this clone. J is TRBJ2-3 and V is TRBV9; D call uncertain. The germline V and J ends were trimmed by 1 base and 8 bases, with 8 bases remaining between them. Germline V gene sequence: CDR1 SGDLS, CDR2 YYNGEE. The CDR3 is 12 amino acids. The chain's CDR3 is CASSVFGGTQYF. The CDR3 DNA reads TGTGCCAGCAGCGTATTCGGTGGTACGCAGTATTTT.

This clone was seen a few times. The chain uses TRBV7-2 and TRBJ2-3; D is unresolved. Germline CDR1 and CDR2: SGHTA and FQGNSA. The CDR3 sequence is 15 residues long. The germline V and J ends were trimmed by 5 bases and 0 bases, with 12 bases remaining between them. The CDR3 protein is CASSHAGSSTDTQYF. The CDR3 coding sequence is TGTGCCAGCAGCCACGCCGGTTCTAGCACAGATACGCAGTATTTT.

In its sample, this clone was seen many times. The rearrangement uses TRBV14 and TRBJ1-6, with D uncertain. CDR3 length equals 15 residues. Germline CDR1 reads SGHDN; CDR2 reads FVKESK. The V gene lost 0 bases and the J gene lost 9 bases, with 12 bases spanning the gap. This chain's CDR3 is CASSQESRRSSPLHF. The CDR3 DNA reads TGTGCCAGCAGCCAAGAGAGCAGGCGTAGTTCACCCCTCCACTTT.

This clone was seen many times. The rearrangement uses TRBV29-1 and TRBJ2-3; tentatively, D is TRBD1 (6 bases). In germline, CDR1 is SQVTM, CDR2 ANQGSEA. This CDR3 region has 14 residues. The V end was cut by 5 bases, the J end by 4 bases, with 16 bases between. CDR3 sequence (DNA): TGCAGCGTTCAACTTGGAGAGGGGGCAGATACGCAGTATTTT. Translated, it gives CSVQLGEGADTQYF.

The V call is TRBV9, the J call TRBJ2-5; 11 bases align to TRBD1. V lost 3 bases, J lost 5 bases, and 15 bases stayed unmatched. This CDR3 is built from 18 residues. Per the germline V gene, CDR1 is SGDLS and CDR2 is YYNGEE. The CDR3 spells CASSEHDPGQGGSETQYF. The CDR3 DNA reads TGTGCCAGCAGCGAACACGATCCGGGACAGGGGGGTTCGGAGACCCAGTACTTC.

CDR3 sequence reads: CASSLLGRTQETQYF. Here the CDR3 DNA reads TGTGCCAGCAGCTTACTGGGCAGGACGCAAGAGACCCAGTACTTC. The chain combines TRBV7-9 with TRBJ2-5; D is unclear. The ends were cut back, 2 bases at V and 2 bases at J, with 12 bases in the middle. This CDR3 comprises 15 residues. Germline CDR1 and CDR2: SEHNR and FQNEAQ (reference sequence).

The V call is TRBV18, the J call TRBJ1-6; weak D call: TRBD1 (6 bases). CDR1 and CDR2 from the germline V gene are KGHSH and LQKENI. V dropped 6 bases and J dropped 7 bases, with 10 bases sitting between them. The CDR3 has 13 residues. CDR3 in DNA: TGTGCCAGCTCCAACGACAGGAATTCACCCCTCCACTTT. This translates into CASSNDRNSPLHF. Together with reference TRBV18 and TRBJ1-6, the CDR3 gives the full variable domain: NAGVMQNPRHLVRRRGQEARLRCSPMKGHSHVYWYRQLPEEGLKFMVYLQKENIIDESGMPKERFSAEFPKEGPSILRIQQVVRGDSAAYFCASSNDRNSPLHFGNGTRLTVT.

V gene TRBV5-5 combines with J gene TRBJ2-5; D remains ambiguous. The CDR3 covers 15 residues. Trimming removed 2 bases from V and 2 bases from J, with 13 bases in between. Per germline, CDR1 SGHKS and CDR2 YYEKEE (reference sequence). The CDR3 DNA is TGTGCCAGCAGCTTTTACGGTGGCAGGCAAGAGACCCAGTACTTC. Residues: CASSFYGGRQETQYF.

This clone has a handful of counts. The chain is built from TRBV15 and TRBJ1-3; the D is unclear. Germline V CDR1 and CDR2: LNHNV, YYDKDF (reference sequence). V lost 3 bases, J lost 0 bases, and 9 bases lay in between. The CDR3 runs 15 residues. The CDR3 here is CATSSLLSSGNTIYF. The CDR3 region has the DNA TGTGCCACCAGCAGTCTACTTAGCTCTGGAAACACCATATATTTT.

The rearrangement uses TRBV6-1 and TRBJ2-5; TRBD2 aligns across 7 bases. The ends lost 7 bases at V and 6 bases at J; junction bases unmatched: 11. CDR3 length: 14 amino acids. The germline V gene encodes CDR1 MNHNS and CDR2 SASEGT. The CDR3 DNA follows: TGTGCCAGCAACCCGACTAGCCTTCCGAAGACCCAGTACTTC. Protein sequence: CASNPTSLPKTQYF.

This chain links TRBV5-1 with TRBJ2-5, with 8 nucleotides matching TRBD2. CDR1 is SGHRS and CDR2 is YFSETQ in the germline V gene. This CDR3 has 13 amino acids. With 3 bases clipped from V and 5 bases from J, the junction kept 3 bases outside the gene matches. This chain's CDR3 is CASSSSGWETQYF. The CDR3 nucleotides read TGCGCCAGCAGCTCTAGCGGGTGGGAGACCCAGTACTTC.

In its sample, this clone was seen a few times. The rearrangement uses TRBV30 and TRBJ2-2; TRBD1 aligns across 9 bases. The V gene end was trimmed by 4 bases and the J gene end by 7 bases; junction bases not matched to a gene: 7. Per the germline V gene, CDR1 is GTSNPN and CDR2 is SVGIG (reference sequence). The CDR3 is 14 residues long. The CDR3 DNA sequence: TGTGCCTGGAACCCCGGGACAGGGTTCGGGGAGCTGTTTTTT. It encodes CAWNPGTGFGELFF.

V gene TRBV18 combines with J gene TRBJ1-1, with D hard to call. Germline CDR1 reads KGHSH; CDR2 reads LQKENI. CDR3 length: 16 amino acids. The V and J ends lost 4 bases and 3 bases respectively, with 18 bases between them. CDR3 in amino acids: CASSRAPPGTDTEAFF. DNA of the CDR3: TGTGCCAGCTCACGGGCGCCTCCAGGAACAGACACTGAAGCTTTCTTT.

The gene calls are TRBV7-2 and TRBJ1-5; D not certain. The CDR3 is 14 amino acids. CDR1 is SGHTA, CDR2 FQGNSA, per germline. V was trimmed by 2 bases and J by 3 bases, leaving 8 bases between them. CDR3 amino acids: CASSLMGINQPQHF. In nucleotides, the CDR3 is TGTGCCAGCAGCTTAATGGGGATCAATCAGCCCCAGCATTTT.

This clone was counted only a few times. This chain uses TRBV6-5 with TRBJ1-4, with D uncertain. Looked up from germline, CDR1 is MNHEY and CDR2 is SVGAGI. The CDR3 is made up of 14 amino acids. The ends were cut back, 6 bases at V and 3 bases at J, with 11 bases in the middle. CDR3 amino acids: CASSPGTANEKLFF. CDR3 coding DNA: TGTGCCAGCAGCCCCGGCACAGCTAATGAAAAACTGTTTTTT.

The rearrangement uses TRBV6-1 and TRBJ2-7; 8 bases align to TRBD1. Germline V gene sequence: CDR1 MNHNS, CDR2 SASEGT. Trimming at V came to 5 bases and at J to 6 bases, leaving 12 bases not matched to a gene. The CDR3 covers 15 residues. CDR3 sequence (DNA): TGTGCCAGCAGTAAAACAGGGGGGCATCTGGGCGAGCAGTACGTC. Protein sequence: CASSKTGGHLGEQYV.

This clone was seen repeatedly, ten times or more. This chain connects TRBV6-1 to TRBJ2-7, with TRBD1 matching over 8 bases. The CDR3 covers 14 residues. Trimming removed 5 bases from V and 2 bases from J; junction bases left unmatched: 5. Germline V gene sequence: CDR1 MNHNS, CDR2 SASEGT. This chain's CDR3 is CASSRTGSTYEQYF. The CDR3 DNA follows: TGTGCCAGCAGTAGGACAGGGTCTACCTACGAGCAGTACTTC.

This clone was recorded at least ten times. The rearrangement joins TRBV29-1 to TRBJ1-2, with 7 bases that match TRBD1. The CDR3 loop spans 14 amino acids. Germline CDR1 and CDR2: SQVTM and ANQGSEA. After removal of 4 bases from V and 4 bases from J, the junction contained 9 bases not matched to a gene. Written as DNA, the CDR3 is TGCAGCGTTGGGACAGGCCCCGTCGGCTATGGCTACACCTTC. This encodes CSVGTGPVGYGYTF. The full variable domain, its missing parts supplied by reference TRBV29-1 and TRBJ1-2, is SAVISQKPSRDICQRGTSLTIQCQVDSQVTMMFWYRQQPGQSLTLIATANQGSEATYESGFVIDKFPISRPNLTFSTLTVSNMSPEDSSIYLCSVGTGPVGYGYTFGSGTRLTVV.

The table lists this clone with a few counts. The rearrangement joins TRBV29-1 to TRBJ1-2; 8 bases match TRBD1. The CDR3 loop spans 11 amino acids. The ends lost 6 bases at V and 6 bases at J; junction bases unmatched: 3. Germline V gene lookup returns CDR1 SQVTM and CDR2 ANQGSEA. The CDR3 DNA reads as TGCAGCGTGACAGGGGAGAATGGCTACACCTTC. Protein: CSVTGENGYTF. Together with reference TRBV29-1 and TRBJ1-2, the CDR3 gives the full variable domain: SAVISQKPSRDICQRGTSLTIQCQVDSQVTMMFWYRQQPGQSLTLIATANQGSEATYESGFVIDKFPISRPNLTFSTLTVSNMSPEDSSIYLCSVTGENGYTFGSGTRLTVV.

In its sample, this clone was seen once. The genes are TRBV18 and TRBJ2-1; D remains ambiguous. The CDR3 is made up of 16 amino acids. The ends were cut back, 3 bases at V and 0 bases at J, with 12 bases in the middle. Germline V gene data show CDR1 as KGHSH and CDR2 as LQKENI. CDR3: CASSPRLEASYNEQFF. The CDR3 coding sequence is TGTGCCAGCTCACCGAGGTTAGAGGCCTCCTACAATGAGCAGTTCTTC.

This clone showed up just a few times. This rearrangement joins TRBV4-3 to TRBJ2-3; 8 nucleotides line up with TRBD2. In germline, CDR1 is LGHNA, CDR2 YSLEER. The CDR3 has 17 residues. J lost 3 bases, V lost 0 bases, and 8 bases had no gene match. The CDR3 coding sequence is TGCGCCAGCAGCCAAGACACCGGGGGGGCATTGACAGATACGCAGTATTTT. This translates into CASSQDTGGALTDTQYF.

The chain links TRBV6-5 to TRBJ2-3; weak D call: TRBD2 (5 bases). V gave up 5 bases and J gave up 2 bases, with 11 bases separating them. Germline assignment: CDR1 MNHEY and CDR2 SVGAGI. CDR3 size: 14 residues. For the CDR3, the DNA is TGTGCCAGCAGTCAGCGGTACCACACAGATACGCAGTATTTT. It encodes CASSQRYHTDTQYF.

This clone was observed a handful of times. The chain joins TRBV5-5 to TRBJ1-2; a weak D match, TRBD1 (6 bases). The CDR3 loop spans 15 amino acids. V was pared by 4 bases and J by 3 bases, with 16 bases between. CDR1 is SGHKS, CDR2 YYEKEE, per germline (reference sequence). CDR3 amino acids: CASSQASPGDYGYTF. As DNA, the CDR3 is TGTGCCAGCAGCCAAGCATCCCCAGGGGACTATGGCTACACCTTC.

This clone was picked up a small number of times. The CDR3 spells CASSPDPGSSYEQYF. CDR3 nucleotides: TGTGCCAGCAGTCCGGACCCAGGAAGCTCCTACGAGCAGTACTTC. The genes are TRBV6-1 and TRBJ2-7; D is unclear. Trimming cost V 5 bases and J 0 bases, with 14 bases left between them. There are 15 residues in the CDR3. Germline V gives CDR1 MNHNS, CDR2 SASEGT.

The rearrangement links TRBV15 to TRBJ2-2, with D possibly matching TRBD1 (5 bases). The ends were cut back, 0 bases at V and 4 bases at J, with 12 bases in the middle. The CDR3 length is 16 residues. Germline V gives CDR1 LNHNV, CDR2 YYDKDF (reference sequence). The CDR3: CATSRDSRGRTGELFF. The DNA for the CDR3 is TGTGCCACCAGCAGAGATAGTAGGGGTCGCACCGGGGAGCTGTTTTTT. Together with reference TRBV15 and TRBJ2-2, the CDR3 gives the full variable domain: DAMVIQNPRYQVTQFGKPVTLSCSQTLNHNVMYWYQQKSSQAPKLLFHYYDKDFNNEADTPDNFQSRRPNTSFCFLDIRSPGLGDTAMYLCATSRDSRGRTGELFFGEGSRLTVL.

The V call is TRBV9, the J call TRBJ2-5; 7 bases fit TRBD1. J was trimmed by 4 bases and V by 2 bases; bases with no gene match: 5. Germline V gene sequence: CDR1 SGDLS, CDR2 YYNGEE. The CDR3 is 14 residues long. CDR3 residues: CASSVRTGGETQYF. CDR3 nucleotide sequence: TGTGCCAGCAGCGTCAGGACAGGAGGAGAGACCCAGTACTTC.

This clone showed up just a few times. The rearrangement uses TRBV7-3 and TRBJ1-2; D is uncertain. The V and J ends lost 5 bases and 8 bases respectively, with 15 bases between them. Per the germline V gene, CDR1 is SGHTA and CDR2 is FQGTGA. This CDR3 has 13 amino acids. In DNA, the CDR3 is TGTGCCAGCAGCCTCGGGGTGGGTCTCGGCTACACCTTC. Its protein is CASSLGVGLGYTF.